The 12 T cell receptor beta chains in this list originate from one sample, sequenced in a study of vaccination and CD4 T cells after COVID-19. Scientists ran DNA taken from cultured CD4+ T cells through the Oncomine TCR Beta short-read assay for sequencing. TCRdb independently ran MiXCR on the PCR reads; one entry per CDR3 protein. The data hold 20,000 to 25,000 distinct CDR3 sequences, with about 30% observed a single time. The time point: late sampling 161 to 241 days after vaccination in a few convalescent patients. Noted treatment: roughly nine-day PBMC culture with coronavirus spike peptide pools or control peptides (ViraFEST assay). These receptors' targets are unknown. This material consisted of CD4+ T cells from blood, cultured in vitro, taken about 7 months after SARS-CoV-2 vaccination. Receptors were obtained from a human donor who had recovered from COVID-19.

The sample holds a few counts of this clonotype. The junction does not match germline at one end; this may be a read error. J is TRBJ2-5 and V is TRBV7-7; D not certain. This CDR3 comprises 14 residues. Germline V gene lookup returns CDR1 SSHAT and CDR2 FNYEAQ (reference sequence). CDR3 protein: CASSLGQFQETQYF. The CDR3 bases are TGTGCTAGCAGCTTAGGGCAGTTCCAAGAGACCCAGTACTTC.

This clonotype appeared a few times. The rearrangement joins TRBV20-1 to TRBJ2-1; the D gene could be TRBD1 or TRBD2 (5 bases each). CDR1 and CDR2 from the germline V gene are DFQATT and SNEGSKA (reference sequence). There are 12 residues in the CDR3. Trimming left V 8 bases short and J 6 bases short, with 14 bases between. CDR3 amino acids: CSSGGGLNEQFF. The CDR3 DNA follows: TGCAGTAGCGGTGGGGGTCTCAATGAGCAGTTCTTC.

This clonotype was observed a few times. The CDR3 bases are TGCGCCAGCAGCCACTTGACAGGGAACTATGGCTACACCTTC. Residues: CASSHLTGNYGYTF. This sequence joins TRBV4-3 and TRBJ1-2; 7 nucleotides agree with TRBD1. The V and J ends lost 3 bases and 2 bases, in that order; junction bases with no gene match: 3. This CDR3 comprises 14 residues. Germline CDR1 is LGHNA and CDR2 is YSLEER.

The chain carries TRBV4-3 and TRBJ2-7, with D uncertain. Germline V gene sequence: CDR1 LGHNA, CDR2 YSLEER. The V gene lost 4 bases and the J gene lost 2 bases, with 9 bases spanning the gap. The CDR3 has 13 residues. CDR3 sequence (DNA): TGCGCCAGCAGCCTATCTACCACCTACGAGCAGTACTTC. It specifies CASSLSTTYEQYF.

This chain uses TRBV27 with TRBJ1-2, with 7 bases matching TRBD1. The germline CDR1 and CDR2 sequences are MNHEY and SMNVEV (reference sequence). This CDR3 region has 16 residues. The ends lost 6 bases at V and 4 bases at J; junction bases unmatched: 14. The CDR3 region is CASSRKGTDSFYGYTF. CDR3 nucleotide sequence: TGTGCCAGCAGCCGGAAAGGGACAGATAGTTTCTATGGCTACACCTTC.

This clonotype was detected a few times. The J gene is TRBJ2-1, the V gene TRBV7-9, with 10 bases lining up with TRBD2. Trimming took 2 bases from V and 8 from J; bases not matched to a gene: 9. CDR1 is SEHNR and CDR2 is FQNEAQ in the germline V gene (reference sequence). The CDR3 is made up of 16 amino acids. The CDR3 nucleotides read TGTGCCAGCAGCTTACTTGGAACTAGCGGGATCGATGAGCAGTTCTTC. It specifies CASSLLGTSGIDEQFF.

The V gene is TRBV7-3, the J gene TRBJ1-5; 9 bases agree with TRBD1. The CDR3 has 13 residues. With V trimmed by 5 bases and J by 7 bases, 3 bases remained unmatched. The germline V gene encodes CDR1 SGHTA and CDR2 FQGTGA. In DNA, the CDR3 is TGTGCCAGCAGCCCGGGACAGGGACAGCCCCAGCATTTT. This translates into CASSPGQGQPQHF. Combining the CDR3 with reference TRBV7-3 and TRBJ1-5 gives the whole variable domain GAGVSQTPSNKVTEKGKYVELRCDPISGHTALYWYRQSLGQGPEFLIYFQGTGAADDSGLPNDRFFAVRPEGSVSTLKIQRTERGDSAVYLCASSPGQGQPQHFGDGTRLSIL.

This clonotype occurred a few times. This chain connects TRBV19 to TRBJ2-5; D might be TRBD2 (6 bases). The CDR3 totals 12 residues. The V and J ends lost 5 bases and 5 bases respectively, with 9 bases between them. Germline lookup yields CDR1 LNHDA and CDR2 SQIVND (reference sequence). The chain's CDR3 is CASSGGWETQYF. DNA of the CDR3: TGTGCCAGTAGTGGGGGGTGGGAGACCCAGTACTTC.

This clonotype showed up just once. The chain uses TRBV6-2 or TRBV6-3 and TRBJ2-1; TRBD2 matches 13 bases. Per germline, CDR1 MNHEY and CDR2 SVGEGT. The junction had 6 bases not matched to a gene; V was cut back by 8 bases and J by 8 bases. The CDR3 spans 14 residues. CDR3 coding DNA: TGTGCCAGCGGGACTAGCGGGATTGGGTATGAGCAGTTCTTC. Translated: CASGTSGIGYEQFF.

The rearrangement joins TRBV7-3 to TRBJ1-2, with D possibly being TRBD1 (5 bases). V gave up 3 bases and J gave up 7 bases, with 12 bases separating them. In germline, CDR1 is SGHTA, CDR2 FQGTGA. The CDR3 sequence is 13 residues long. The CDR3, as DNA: TGTGCCAGCAGCTTGGGGGAGGGAATTGGCTACACCTTC. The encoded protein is CASSLGEGIGYTF.

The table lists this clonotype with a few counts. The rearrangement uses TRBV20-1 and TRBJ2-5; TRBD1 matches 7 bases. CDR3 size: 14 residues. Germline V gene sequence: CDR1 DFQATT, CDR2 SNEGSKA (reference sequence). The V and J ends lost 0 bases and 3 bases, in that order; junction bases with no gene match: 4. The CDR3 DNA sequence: TGCAGTGCTAGAGACACAGGGGTTAAAGAGACCCAGTACTTC. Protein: CSARDTGVKETQYF.

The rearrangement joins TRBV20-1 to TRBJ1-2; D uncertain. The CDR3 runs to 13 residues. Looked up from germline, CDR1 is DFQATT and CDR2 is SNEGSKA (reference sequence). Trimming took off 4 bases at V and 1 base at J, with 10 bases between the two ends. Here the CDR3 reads CSANDGINYGYTF. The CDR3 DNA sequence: TGCAGTGCTAATGACGGGATTAACTATGGCTACACCTTC.